The TCR beta chain described here comes from a study of post-analysis software for immune sequencing data. Whole-study results and caveats: Four to six TRBV segments (TRBV5-6, TRBV5-1 and TRBV20-1 among them) occurred more frequently in patients than in controls.

The library was made from cDNA and included unique molecular identifiers. T cells numbering about 1 to 10 million gave rise to 500,000 or so cDNA molecules. Each CDR3 protein gets one entry after TCRdb re-called the PCR reads with MiXCR. The data contain about 820,000 distinct CDR3 sequences, about 50% of them seen just once; the ten biggest clones take up approximately 4.4%. In regard to this clonotype: The antigen is undetermined.

Germline V CDR1 and CDR2: KGHDR, SFDVKD. This CDR3 is 14 amino acids long. The J segment lost 8 bases and the V segment lost 4 bases, leaving 4 bases of the junction unmatched. Sample: blood. This sequence was found in a girl between 10 and 17 years old with multiple sclerosis. The chain recombines TRBV24-1 with TRBJ2-1; 10 bases match TRBD2. Here the CDR3 reads CATSDPSGSYEQFF. CDR3 in DNA: TGTGCCACCAGTGACCCTAGCGGGAGTTATGAGCAGTTCTTC.